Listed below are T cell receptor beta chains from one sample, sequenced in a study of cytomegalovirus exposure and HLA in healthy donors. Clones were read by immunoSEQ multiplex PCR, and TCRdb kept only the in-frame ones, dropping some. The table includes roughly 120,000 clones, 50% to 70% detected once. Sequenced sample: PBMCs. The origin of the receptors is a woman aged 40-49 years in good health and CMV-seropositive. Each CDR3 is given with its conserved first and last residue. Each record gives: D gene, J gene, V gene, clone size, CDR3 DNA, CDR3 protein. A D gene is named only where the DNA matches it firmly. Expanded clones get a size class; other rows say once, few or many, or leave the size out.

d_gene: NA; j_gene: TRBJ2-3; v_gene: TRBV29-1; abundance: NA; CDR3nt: TGCAGCGTTGAGAAGACTAGAAGAGATACGCAGTATTTT; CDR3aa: CSVEKTRRDTQYF
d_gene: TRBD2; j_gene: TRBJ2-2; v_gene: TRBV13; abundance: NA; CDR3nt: TGTGCCAGCAGCTCCTTACGATTCCCTAGCGGGACTAACACCGGGGAGCTGTTTTTT; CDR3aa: CASSSLRFPSGTNTGELFF
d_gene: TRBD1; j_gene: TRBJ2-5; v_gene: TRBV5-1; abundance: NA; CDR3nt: TGCGCCAGCAGCATAGGACAGGATCAAGAGACCCAGTACTTC; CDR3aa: CASSIGQDQETQYF
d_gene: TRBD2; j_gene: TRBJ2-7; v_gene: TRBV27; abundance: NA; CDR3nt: TGTGCCAGCAGTTCTATAGCGGGAGGGTCCGACGAGCAGTACTTC; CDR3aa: CASSSIAGGSDEQYF
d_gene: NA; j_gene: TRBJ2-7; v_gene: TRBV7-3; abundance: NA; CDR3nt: TGTGCCAGCAGCTTGGGACTGGGAAGAGCCTACGAGCAGTACTTC; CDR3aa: CASSLGLGRAYEQYF
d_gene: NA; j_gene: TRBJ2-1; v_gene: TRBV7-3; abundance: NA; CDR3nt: TGTGCCAGCAGCCCGAGGGTAGCAAATGAGCAGTTCTTC; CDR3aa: CASSPRVANEQFF
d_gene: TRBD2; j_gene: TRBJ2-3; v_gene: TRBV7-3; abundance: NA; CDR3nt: TGTGCCAGCAGCCTGGGGGGGTGGACAGATACGCAGTATTTT; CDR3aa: CASSLGGWTDTQYF
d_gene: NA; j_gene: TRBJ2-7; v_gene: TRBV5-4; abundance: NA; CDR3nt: TGTGCCAGCAGCTTGGCGTCGAACGGCAGGGGAACAGGTTGGGCCTACGAGCAGTACTTC; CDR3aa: CASSLASNGRGTGWAYEQYF
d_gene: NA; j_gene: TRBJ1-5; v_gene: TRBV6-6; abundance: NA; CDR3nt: TGTGCCAGCAGCCGACAGGCGGATGAGCCCCAGCATTTT; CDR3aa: CASSRQADEPQHF
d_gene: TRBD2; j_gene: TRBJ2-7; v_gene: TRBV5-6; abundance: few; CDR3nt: TGTGCCAGCACCGACGGGACTAGCGGGCAGTACTTC; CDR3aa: CASTDGTSGQYF
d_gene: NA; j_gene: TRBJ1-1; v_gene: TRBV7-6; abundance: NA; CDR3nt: TGTGCCACAGGGGATGGCACTGAAGCTTTCTTT; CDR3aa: CATGDGTEAFF
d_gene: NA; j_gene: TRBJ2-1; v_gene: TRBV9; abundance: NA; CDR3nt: TGTGCCAGCAGCGATTCTAGCAATGAGCAGTTCTTC; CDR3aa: CASSDSSNEQFF
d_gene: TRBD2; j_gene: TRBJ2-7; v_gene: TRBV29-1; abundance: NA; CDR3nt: TGCAGCGTGACTCTAGCGGGAGGGACCTACGAGCAGTACTTC; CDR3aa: CSVTLAGGTYEQYF
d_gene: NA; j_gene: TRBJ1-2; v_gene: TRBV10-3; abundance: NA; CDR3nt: TGTGCCATCAGTTCAGAGGCGGCCTCCTATGGCTACACCTTC; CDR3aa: CAISSEAASYGYTF
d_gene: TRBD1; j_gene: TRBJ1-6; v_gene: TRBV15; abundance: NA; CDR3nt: TGTGCCACCAGCAGACACACAGGGGGAGGTTCACCCCTCCACTTT; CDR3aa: CATSRHTGGGSPLHF
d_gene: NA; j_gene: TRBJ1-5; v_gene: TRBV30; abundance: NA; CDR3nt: TGTGCCTGGAGTGTAGCAGGGAATCAGCCCCAGCATTTT; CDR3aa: CAWSVAGNQPQHF